One and the same sample provided the 10 T cell receptor beta chains below, sequenced in a study of blood T cell repertoires in COVID-19. TCRdb's copy holds only in-frame clones and misses some; the assay was immunoSEQ multiplex PCR. The sample includes more than 150,000 clones, around 90% of them seen just once. Sequencing was performed on peripheral blood. Receptors originate from a man over 45 with acute or convalescent COVID-19.

This clone was detected only a few times. V is TRBV27 and J is TRBJ1-6, with 8 positions matching TRBD1. This CDR3 has 16 amino acids. CDR1 is MNHEY, CDR2 SMNVEV, per germline (reference sequence). V lost 9 bases, J lost 6 bases, and 13 bases stayed unmatched. CDR3 in DNA: TGTGCCAGTCAGACTTGGGCCAGGGGGCTTAATTCACCCCTCCACTTT. As protein: CASQTWARGLNSPLHF.

This rearrangement joins TRBV3-1 (or the pseudogene TRBV3-2) to TRBJ1-5; TRBD1 is a possible D gene (5 bases). This CDR3 is built from 14 residues. The V gene's germline CDR1 is LGHDT and CDR2 YNNKEL (reference sequence). Trimming removed 5 bases at V and 4 bases at J, with 12 bases between. DNA for the CDR3: TGTGCCAGCAGCTCCCGCTCAGGGAATCAGCCCCAGCATTTT. As protein: CASSSRSGNQPQHF.

The chain recombines TRBV6-6 with TRBJ1-5; D is undetermined. CDR1 and CDR2 (germline): MNHNY, SVGAGI (reference sequence). Trimming cost V 6 bases and J 1 base, with 13 bases left between them. The CDR3 is 15 residues long. The CDR3 bases are TGTGCCAGCAGACTTGACGCGGGGAGCAATCAGCCCCAGCATTTT. Its protein product is CASRLDAGSNQPQHF.

V and J are TRBV29-1 and TRBJ2-2; a possible D gene is TRBD1 (6 bases). CDR3 length: 13 residues. The germline V gene has CDR1 SQVTM and CDR2 ANQGSEA. V dropped 5 bases and J dropped 4 bases, with 11 bases sitting between them. The CDR3 reads CSVPQGSTGELFF. CDR3 bases: TGCAGCGTTCCACAGGGTAGCACCGGGGAGCTGTTTTTT.

The chain recombines TRBV15 with TRBJ2-7, with a possible D match to TRBD2 (6 bases). CDR3 length: 15 residues. The V end lost 6 bases, the J end lost 2 bases, and 17 bases lay between the germline ends. Looked up from germline, CDR1 is LNHNV and CDR2 is YYDKDF (reference sequence). CDR3 coding DNA: TGTGCCACCAGGCTTAATAGCGGAGGGGCCTACGAGCAGTACTTC. Encoded protein: CATRLNSGGAYEQYF.

The J gene is TRBJ1-6, the V gene TRBV4-1; weak D call: TRBD1 (6 bases). Trimming stripped 0 bases from V and 7 bases from J, with 19 bases between. The CDR3 loop spans 18 amino acids. Germline V lookup: CDR1 MGHRA, CDR2 YSYEKL. CDR3 protein: CASSQDPGADRWNSPLHF. DNA for the CDR3: TGCGCCAGCAGCCAAGACCCCGGGGCGGACAGATGGAATTCACCCCTCCACTTT.

This chain joins TRBV18 and TRBJ2-3; 11 nucleotides match TRBD2. The germline V gene has CDR1 KGHSH and CDR2 LQKENI. The trim removed 1 base at V and 2 bases at J, leaving 8 bases unmatched. The CDR3 length is 18 residues. The CDR3 region has the DNA TGTGCCAGCTCACCACAACTCACTAGCGGGAGTTCCACAGATACGCAGTATTTT. Amino acids: CASSPQLTSGSSTDTQYF.

The rearrangement uses TRBV7-9 and TRBJ1-1; D not resolved. The CDR3 totals 16 residues. CDR1 and CDR2 from the germline V gene are SEHNR and FQNEAQ (reference sequence). V dropped 1 base and J dropped 0 bases, with 12 bases sitting between them. The CDR3: CASSLGAIFMNTEAFF. CDR3 in DNA: TGTGCCAGCAGCTTAGGAGCAATTTTCATGAACACTGAAGCTTTCTTT.

The chain is built from TRBV2 and TRBJ2-1; 8 bases match TRBD2. V lost 6 bases to trimming and J lost 4 bases; unmatched junction nucleotides: 14. This CDR3 contains 17 residues. Germline lookup yields CDR1 SNHLY and CDR2 FYNNEI. The CDR3 region is CASSLGTRQKKYNEQFF. DNA of the CDR3: TGTGCCAGCAGCCTCGGGACTAGACAAAAAAAGTACAATGAGCAGTTCTTC.

The chain carries TRBV19 and TRBJ2-1; no reliable D call. Trimming pared 1 base from V and 10 bases from J, leaving 11 bases between. The CDR3 has 13 residues. Per germline, CDR1 LNHDA and CDR2 SQIVND (reference sequence). The CDR3 protein is CASSIVTEAEQFF. CDR3 nucleotide sequence: TGTGCCAGTAGTATAGTAACCGAAGCGGAGCAGTTCTTC.